This T cell receptor beta chain was profiled in a study of T cells in Graves' hyperthyroidism and ophthalmopathy. Germline V CDR1 and CDR2: DFQATT, SNEGSKA (reference sequence). This CDR3 has 16 residues. V was shortened by 0 bases and J by 5 bases, with 19 bases between the two germline ends. Amplified TCR beta CDR3 regions came from RNA transcripts. Initially, a first-round RT-PCR of the TCR CDR3 employed the HTBI primer set. Each CDR3 protein gets one entry after TCRdb re-called the multiplex PCR reads with MiXCR. The repertoire holds about 520,000 distinct CDR3 sequences, with around 22% as singletons. A few counts support this clonotype.

J is TRBJ1-1 and V is TRBV20-1; maybe TRBD1 (6 bases). This clonotype originated in a woman under 40 with Graves' ophthalmopathy. Material: blood. The CDR3, as DNA: TGCAGTGCTAGAGATCAGGGGCTAATTTCTAGTACTGAAGCTTTCTTT. Protein sequence: CSARDQGLISSTEAFF.